The 29 T cell receptor beta chains in this list originate from one sample, sequenced in a study of T-cell memory formation after mild COVID-19. TCRdb reanalysed the 5' RACE reads using MiXCR and keeps one entry per CDR3 protein. The sample holds over 500,000 distinct CDR3 sequences; around 16% are singletons and the top ten take about 8.6%. The sequencing input was PBMCs or a T cell subset sorted from them (not recorded which). The receptors come from an adult woman who had mild COVID-19 (a few samples of this study predate the infection). Cell type and time point are not known.

The rearrangement links TRBV12-3 or TRBV12-4 to TRBJ2-1; TRBD1 or TRBD2 may be the D gene (5 bases each). V lost 5 bases and J 10 bases, leaving 12 bases between the germline ends. There are 12 residues in the CDR3. CDR3 in DNA: TGTGCCAGCAGTAGGGACCCTCCGGAGCAGTTCTTC. This sequence encodes CASSRDPPEQFF.

The chain couples TRBV20-1 to TRBJ1-2, with unresolved D. This CDR3 has 14 amino acids. Germline CDR1 DFQATT, CDR2 SNEGSKA (reference sequence). The ends were cut back, 1 base at V and 2 bases at J, with 11 bases in the middle. The CDR3 protein is CSARVAGWNYGYTF. The DNA for the CDR3 is TGCAGTGCTAGAGTTGCCGGGTGGAACTATGGCTACACCTTC.

This clonotype was picked up a small number of times. The V gene is TRBV2, the J gene TRBJ1-2; D gene uncertain. The CDR3 consists of 12 residues. Trimming removed 7 bases from V and 8 bases from J, with 14 bases in between. CDR1 SNHLY and CDR2 FYNNEI come from the germline V gene. DNA for the CDR3: TGTGCCAGCACCGCAGGTCCGGGCGGCTACACCTTC. Translating gives CASTAGPGGYTF.

This clonotype showed up just a few times. The chain links TRBV12-3 or TRBV12-4 to TRBJ1-1, with TRBD1 as a possible D gene (6 bases). V was clipped by 4 bases and J by 4 bases, with 16 bases between them. There are 15 residues in the CDR3. This CDR3 reads CASSSLQGWGTEAFF. CDR3 DNA: TGTGCCAGCAGTTCCCTCCAGGGGTGGGGCACTGAAGCTTTCTTT.

The chain has TRBV6-4 and TRBJ1-3; D gene ambiguous. The CDR3 totals 18 residues. Germline CDR1 is MRHNA and CDR2 is SNTAGT. Trimming stripped 4 bases from V and 0 bases from J, with 19 bases between. The CDR3 is CASSGTEPGTISGNTIYF. The CDR3 DNA follows: TGTGCCAGCAGTGGGACCGAGCCAGGTACTATCTCTGGAAACACCATATATTTT.

This clonotype was counted only a few times. This chain uses TRBV3-1 with TRBJ2-1; no definite D call. This CDR3 contains 12 residues. CDR1 and CDR2 from the germline V gene are LGHDT and YNNKEL (reference sequence). V was trimmed by 1 base and J by 10 bases, leaving 8 bases between them. The CDR3 sequence is CASSQVGMEQFF. CDR3 DNA sequence: TGTGCCAGCAGCCAAGTTGGTATGGAGCAGTTCTTC.

This clonotype appeared many times. The chain couples TRBV5-1 to TRBJ1-1, with D uncertain. This CDR3 spans 17 amino acids. V lost 0 bases and J 1 base, leaving 16 bases between the germline ends. Germline V gene lookup returns CDR1 SGHRS and CDR2 YFSETQ. DNA of the CDR3: TGCGCCAGCAGCTTGGACGGGGTGGAGGATCGGAACACTGAAGCTTTCTTT. Its protein product is CASSLDGVEDRNTEAFF.

This clonotype has just a few counts. This chain links TRBV6-5 with TRBJ1-4; no clear D. Trimming left V 5 bases short and J 5 bases short, with 15 bases between. CDR3 size: 15 residues. Germline V lookup: CDR1 MNHEY, CDR2 SVGAGI. Here the CDR3 reads CASSKHGRFNEKLFF. CDR3 DNA sequence: TGTGCCAGCAGTAAACACGGCCGGTTCAATGAAAAACTGTTTTTT.

This rearrangement joins TRBV7-9 to TRBJ1-2; 7 nucleotides line up with TRBD1. Germline V gives CDR1 SEHNR, CDR2 FQNEAQ (reference sequence). The ends lost 4 bases at V and 7 bases at J; junction bases unmatched: 3. The CDR3 consists of 12 residues. Here the CDR3 DNA reads TGTGCCAGCAGCTCAGGGACAGCTGGCTACACCTTC. It codes for CASSSGTAGYTF.

This clonotype was picked up a small number of times. The rearrangement joins TRBV20-1 to TRBJ1-1; D is undetermined. Germline CDR1 DFQATT, CDR2 SNEGSKA (reference sequence). The CDR3 has 12 residues. Trimming removed 3 bases from V and 11 bases from J, with 16 bases in between. CDR3 DNA: TGCAGTGCTAGCGACGGAGTCGGTCGGGCTTTCTTT. Protein: CSASDGVGRAFF.

This clonotype was detected a few times. The V gene is TRBV2, the J gene TRBJ1-1, with D tentatively TRBD1 (5 bases). The V end was cut by 4 bases, the J end by 2 bases, with 11 bases between. This CDR3 spans 14 amino acids. Germline V gene lookup returns CDR1 SNHLY and CDR2 FYNNEI. In DNA, the CDR3 is TGTGCCAGCAGTGGGGGTGGGGGAAACACTGAAGCTTTCTTT. This translates into CASSGGGGNTEAFF.

This clonotype turned up a few times. This chain connects TRBV12-3 or TRBV12-4 to TRBJ2-1; D unclear. V gave up 0 bases and J gave up 6 bases, with 9 bases separating them. The CDR3 contains 14 residues. CDR3 in amino acids: CASSLAPEVNEQFF. CDR3 DNA: TGTGCCAGCAGTTTAGCGCCCGAGGTCAATGAGCAGTTCTTC.

This clonotype was observed at least ten times. The V and J genes are TRBV5-1 and TRBJ1-1; 7 bases fit TRBD1. V lost 0 bases and J lost 4; bases outside the gene matches: 6. The germline gives CDR1 SGHRS, CDR2 YFSETQ. The CDR3 runs to 15 residues. The CDR3 sequence: CASSLDRGAGTEAFF. DNA for the CDR3: TGCGCCAGCAGCTTGGACAGGGGAGCGGGCACTGAAGCTTTCTTT.

This clonotype was picked up many times. As DNA, the CDR3 is TGTGCCAGCATCCAGAACACTGAAGCTTTCTTT. This translates into CASIQNTEAFF. This chain connects TRBV12-3 or TRBV12-4 to TRBJ1-1; D uncertain. V lost 7 bases and J 1 base, leaving 4 bases between the germline ends. CDR3 length: 11 residues.

This clonotype occurred a few times. The chain has TRBV5-1 and TRBJ2-1; D ambiguous. The CDR3 has 13 amino acids. Trimming stripped 4 bases from V and 7 bases from J, with 12 bases between. Germline assignment: CDR1 SGHRS and CDR2 YFSETQ. The CDR3 sequence: CASSLRVANEQFF. The CDR3 bases are TGCGCCAGCAGCCTCCGGGTCGCTAATGAGCAGTTCTTC.

The V gene is TRBV25-1, the J gene TRBJ2-4; D possibly matches TRBD1 or TRBD2 (6 bases each). The germline V gene has CDR1 MGHDK and CDR2 SYGVNS. Trimming left V 4 bases short and J 0 bases short, with 16 bases between. The CDR3 is 17 amino acids. CDR3 residues: CASSASPGAQAKNIQYF. The DNA of the CDR3 is TGTGCCAGCAGTGCCTCACCGGGGGCCCAAGCCAAAAACATTCAGTACTTC.

This clonotype is a singleton in its sample. The chain couples TRBV20-1 to TRBJ1-5; D unresolved. Germline V gene sequence: CDR1 DFQATT, CDR2 SNEGSKA (reference sequence). This CDR3 is 13 amino acids long. V was shortened by 6 bases and J by 6 bases, with 15 bases between the two germline ends. Here the CDR3 DNA reads TGCAGTGCAGTAAAAGGGTTCGCTCAGCCCCAGCATTTT. Its translation: CSAVKGFAQPQHF.

This chain connects TRBV15 to TRBJ1-1, with 9 bases aligning to TRBD1. Looked up from germline, CDR1 is LNHNV and CDR2 is YYDKDF (reference sequence). This CDR3 contains 16 residues. Germline trimming cut 3 bases from V and 0 bases from J; bases unmatched to any gene: 5. The CDR3 protein is CATSRAGQGMNTEAFF. DNA of the CDR3: TGTGCCACCAGCAGGGCGGGACAGGGAATGAACACTGAAGCTTTCTTT. Full variable domain (missing parts from reference TRBV15 and TRBJ1-1): DAMVIQNPRYQVTQFGKPVTLSCSQTLNHNVMYWYQQKSSQAPKLLFHYYDKDFNNEADTPDNFQSRRPNTSFCFLDIRSPGLGDTAMYLCATSRAGQGMNTEAFFGQGTRLTVV.

This clonotype turned up a few times. The chain uses TRBV3-1 and TRBJ1-5; D remains unclear. Trimming pared 1 base from V and 5 bases from J, leaving 12 bases between. Germline-derived CDR1 and CDR2 are LGHDT and YNNKEL (reference sequence). CDR3 length: 15 amino acids. The CDR3 sequence is CASSQAWASHQPQHF. The CDR3 coding sequence is TGTGCCAGCAGCCAAGCCTGGGCCTCGCATCAGCCCCAGCATTTT. Together with reference TRBV3-1 and TRBJ1-5, the CDR3 gives the full variable domain: DTAVSQTPKYLVTQMGNDKSIKCEQNLGHDTMYWYKQDSKKFLKIMFSYNNKELIINETVPNRFSPKSPDKAHLNLHINSLELGDSAVYFCASSQAWASHQPQHFGDGTRLSIL.

The chain carries TRBV24-1 and TRBJ2-3; 7 bases align to TRBD2. Looked up from germline, CDR1 is KGHDR and CDR2 is SFDVKD. The J segment lost 4 bases and the V segment lost 3 bases, leaving 9 bases of the junction unmatched. CDR3 length: 16 residues. The CDR3 region has the DNA TGTGCCACCAGTGATCCTAGCGGCACTCCCCCAGATACGCAGTATTTT. It encodes CATSDPSGTPPDTQYF.

This clonotype was counted a few times. The genes are TRBV7-3 and TRBJ2-2, with D unresolved. Germline assignment: CDR1 SGHTA and CDR2 FQGTGA. There are 18 residues in the CDR3. Between the trimmed V and J ends, which lost 3 bases and 0 bases, there was a span of 17 bases. The CDR3 DNA is TGTGCCAGCAGCTTCCCTGGGGTTGGTGGGTCGAACACCGGGGAGCTGTTTTTT. Translating it yields CASSFPGVGGSNTGELFF.

The V call is TRBV24-1, the J call TRBJ2-3; 7 positions match TRBD1. The V gene end was trimmed by 9 bases and the J gene end by 2 bases; junction bases not matched to a gene: 10. Germline V gives CDR1 KGHDR, CDR2 SFDVKD. CDR3 size: 15 residues. The CDR3 is CATAIGQDHTDTQYF. In DNA form, the CDR3 reads TGTGCCACCGCGATTGGACAGGACCACACAGATACGCAGTATTTT.

Only a few counts were recorded for this clonotype. The chain recombines TRBV5-1 with TRBJ2-1; no clear D gene. The V gene's germline CDR1 is SGHRS and CDR2 YFSETQ. The ends were cut back, 5 bases at V and 0 bases at J, with 12 bases in the middle. This CDR3 spans 15 amino acids. The CDR3 DNA is TGCGCCAGCAGACTAAGCCTGAGCTCCTACAATGAGCAGTTCTTC. It yields the protein CASRLSLSSYNEQFF.

This clonotype was seen many times. The gene calls are TRBV5-1 and TRBJ2-2, with TRBD1 identical over 8 bases. Germline values: CDR1 SGHRS, CDR2 YFSETQ. With 2 bases clipped from V and 3 bases from J, the junction kept 3 bases outside the gene matches. CDR3 length: 15 residues. The CDR3 DNA follows: TGCGCCAGCAGCTTAGGACAGGGACACACCGGGGAGCTGTTTTTT. Translating gives CASSLGQGHTGELFF.

The chain's CDR3 is CASSPPSSGETQYF. The CDR3 DNA reads TGTGCCAGCAGCCCCCCAAGCAGCGGGGAGACCCAGTACTTC. The genes are TRBV3-1 and TRBJ2-5; D perhaps matches TRBD2 (6 bases). This CDR3 is built from 14 residues. Germline CDR1 is LGHDT and CDR2 is YNNKEL (reference sequence). The ends were cut back, 4 bases at V and 5 bases at J, with 14 bases in the middle.

The J gene is TRBJ1-2, the V gene TRBV2; unclear D gene. The V and J ends lost 4 bases and 3 bases respectively, with 15 bases between them. The CDR3 length is 15 residues. Looked up from germline, CDR1 is SNHLY and CDR2 is FYNNEI. The CDR3 sequence is CASSGGRTPDYGYTF. The CDR3 DNA sequence: TGTGCCAGCAGTGGAGGTAGAACTCCGGACTATGGCTACACCTTC. The full variable domain, completed using reference TRBV2 and TRBJ1-2, is EPEVTQTPSHQVTQMGQEVILRCVPISNHLYFYWYRQILGQKVEFLVSFYNNEISEKSEIFDDQFSVERPDGSNFTLKIRSTKLEDSAMYFCASSGGRTPDYGYTFGSGTRLTVV.

The chain is built from TRBV6-1 and TRBJ2-7; weak D call: TRBD2 (7 bases). The CDR3 loop spans 14 amino acids. CDR1 and CDR2 (germline): MNHNS, SASEGT. Between the trimmed V and J ends, which lost 5 bases and 1 base, there was a span of 12 bases. DNA of the CDR3: TGTGCCAGCAGTTGGGAGGGGGGATCCTACGAGCAGTACTTC. Translating it yields CASSWEGGSYEQYF.

The chain recombines TRBV5-1 with TRBJ1-1; tentatively, D is TRBD1 (6 bases). The V end lost 4 bases, the J end lost 7 bases, and 23 bases lay between the germline ends. CDR1 SGHRS and CDR2 YFSETQ come from the germline V gene. The CDR3 consists of 16 residues. Here the CDR3 reads CASSKGTTKGTSEAFF. The CDR3 bases are TGCGCCAGCAGCAAAGGGACAACCAAAGGGACGAGTGAAGCTTTCTTT.

This clonotype has a single count. Written as DNA, the CDR3 is TGTGCCACCAGATTTTCTCCCGGGACTAGCTTCACAGATACGCAGTATTTT. Translation: CATRFSPGTSFTDTQYF. This sequence joins TRBV24-1 and TRBJ2-3; 9 bases are a match to TRBD2. This CDR3 region has 17 residues. Germline-derived CDR1 and CDR2 are KGHDR and SFDVKD. The V gene end was trimmed by 7 bases and the J gene end by 2 bases; junction bases not matched to a gene: 12.